The T cell receptor (beta chain) under discussion was sequenced for a study of long-term antiretroviral therapy in people with HIV. A v3.0 immunoSEQ assay was performed at survey level. Sequencing was performed with immunoSEQ multiplex PCR; in TCRdb, only in-frame clones are kept and a portion is missing. The sample lists tens of thousands of clones, about four fifths occurring once. General study results and limits: Repertoire composition at all time points was dominated by clones that had expanded before ART. Controls exceeded HIV repertoires in CDR3 length range. After ART, diversity increased yet remained lower than transplant donor controls. Blood dating 2004 to 2017 may reflect older ART regimens.

The V and J ends lost 5 bases and 4 bases, in that order; junction bases with no gene match: 12. Germline V gene data show CDR1 as SGHTA and CDR2 as FQGNSA. This CDR3 is 17 amino acids long. The table lists this clone with a count of one. The antigen is not known. The sample was unsorted PBMCs, taken 1.5 years after starting antiretroviral therapy. The TCR was taken from a man aged 25-40 years with HIV. The J gene is TRBJ2-3, the V gene TRBV7-2; 10 nucleotides agree with TRBD2. The CDR3 loop reads CASSPGASGSRADTQYF. The CDR3 DNA reads as TGTGCCAGCAGCCCCGGGGCTAGCGGGAGTAGGGCAGATACGCAGTATTTT.